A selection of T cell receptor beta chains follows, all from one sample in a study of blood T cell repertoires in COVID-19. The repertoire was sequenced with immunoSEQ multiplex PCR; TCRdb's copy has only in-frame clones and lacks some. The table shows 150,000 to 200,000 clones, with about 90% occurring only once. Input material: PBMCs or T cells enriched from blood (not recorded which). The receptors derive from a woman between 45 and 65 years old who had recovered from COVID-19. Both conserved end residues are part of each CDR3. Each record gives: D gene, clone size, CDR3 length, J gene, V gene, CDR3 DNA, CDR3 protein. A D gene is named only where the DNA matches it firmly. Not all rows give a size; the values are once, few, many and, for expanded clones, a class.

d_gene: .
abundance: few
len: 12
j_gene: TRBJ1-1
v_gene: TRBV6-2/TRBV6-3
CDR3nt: TGTGCCAGCAGTTATAGTAACACTGAAGCTTTCTTT
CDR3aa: CASSYSNTEAFF

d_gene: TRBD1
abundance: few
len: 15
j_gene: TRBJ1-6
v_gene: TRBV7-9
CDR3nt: TGTGCCAGCAGCGGAGGACAGGGGGCGTCTTCACCCCTCCACTTT
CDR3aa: CASSGGQGASSPLHF

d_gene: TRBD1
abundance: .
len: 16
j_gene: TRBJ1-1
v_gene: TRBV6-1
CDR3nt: TGTGCCAGCAGTGAACGGGCAGGGGGCATGAACACTGAAGCTTTCTTT
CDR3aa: CASSERAGGMNTEAFF

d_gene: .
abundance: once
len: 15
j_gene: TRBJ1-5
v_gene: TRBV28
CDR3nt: TGTGCCAGCAGTCCGCCGACAGTCAGCAATCAGCCCCAGCATTTT
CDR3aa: CASSPPTVSNQPQHF

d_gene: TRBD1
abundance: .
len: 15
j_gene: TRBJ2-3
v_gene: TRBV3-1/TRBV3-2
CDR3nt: TGTGCCAGCAGCCCGGGGACAGCTAGCACAGATACGCAGTATTTT
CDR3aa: CASSPGTASTDTQYF

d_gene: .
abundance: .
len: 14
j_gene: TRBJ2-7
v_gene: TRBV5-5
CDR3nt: TGTGCCAGCAGCTTGCAGGTCTCCTACTACGAGCAGTACTTC
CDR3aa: CASSLQVSYYEQYF

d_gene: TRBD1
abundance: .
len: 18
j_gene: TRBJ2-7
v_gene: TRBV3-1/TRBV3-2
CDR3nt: TGTGCCAGCAGCCTCCATACCCTCGCGGGACAGGGGACCTCCGAGCAGTACTTC
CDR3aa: CASSLHTLAGQGTSEQYF

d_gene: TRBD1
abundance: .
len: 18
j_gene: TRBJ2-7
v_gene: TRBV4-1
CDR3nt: TGCGCCAGCAGTCAAGGGGAGGGGACAGGGTCGAGCTCCTACGAGCAGTACTTC
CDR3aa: CASSQGEGTGSSSYEQYF

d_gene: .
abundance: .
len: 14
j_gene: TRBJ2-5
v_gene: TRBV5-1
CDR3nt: TGCGCCAGCAGCTTGGTTGCGGGTTCGGAGACCCAGTACTTC
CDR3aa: CASSLVAGSETQYF

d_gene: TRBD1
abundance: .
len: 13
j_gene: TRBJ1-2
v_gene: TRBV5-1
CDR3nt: TGCGCCAGCAGCCCGAGGACAGGGACGAGCTACACCTTC
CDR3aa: CASSPRTGTSYTF

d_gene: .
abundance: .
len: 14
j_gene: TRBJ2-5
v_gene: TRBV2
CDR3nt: TGTGCCAGCAGCTCACAGGGAAACCAAGAGACCCAGTACTTC
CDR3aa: CASSSQGNQETQYF

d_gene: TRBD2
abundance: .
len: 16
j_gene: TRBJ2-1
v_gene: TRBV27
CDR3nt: TGTGCCAGCAGTTTAATGAGACTAGCGGGAGGGCATGAGCAGTTCTTC
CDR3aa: CASSLMRLAGGHEQFF

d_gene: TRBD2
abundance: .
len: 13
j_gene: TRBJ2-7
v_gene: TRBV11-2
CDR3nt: TGTGCCAGCAGCTTCTGGGAGGGCTACGAGCAGTACTTC
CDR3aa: CASSFWEGYEQYF

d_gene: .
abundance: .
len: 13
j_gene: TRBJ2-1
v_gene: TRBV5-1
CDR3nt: TGCGCCAGCAGGCACAGGGCTGGGGATGAGCAGTTCTTC
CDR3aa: CASRHRAGDEQFF

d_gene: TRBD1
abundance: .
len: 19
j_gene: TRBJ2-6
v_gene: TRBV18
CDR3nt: TGTGCCAGCTCACCCATGCCGGGACAGGGGCTGGATGGGGCCAACGTCCTGACTTTC
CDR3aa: CASSPMPGQGLDGANVLTF

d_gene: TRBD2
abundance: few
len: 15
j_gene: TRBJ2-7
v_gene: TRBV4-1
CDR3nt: TGCGCCAGCAGCCCGCGGACTAGCGGGAGGTACGCGCAGTACTTC
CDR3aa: CASSPRTSGRYAQYF

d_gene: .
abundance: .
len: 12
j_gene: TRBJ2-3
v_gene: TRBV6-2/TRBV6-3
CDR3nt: TGTGCCAGCAGTACCACGGGAGATACGCAGTATTTT
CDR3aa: CASSTTGDTQYF

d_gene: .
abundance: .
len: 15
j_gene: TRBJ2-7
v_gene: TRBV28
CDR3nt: TGTGCCAGCAGATTCCCAGGGGCTGGCTCCTACGAGCAGTACTTC
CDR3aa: CASRFPGAGSYEQYF

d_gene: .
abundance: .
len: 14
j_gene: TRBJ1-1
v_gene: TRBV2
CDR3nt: TGTGCCAGCAGTACTAGGGTGGTACAGGGAGAAGCTTTCTTT
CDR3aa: CASSTRVVQGEAFF

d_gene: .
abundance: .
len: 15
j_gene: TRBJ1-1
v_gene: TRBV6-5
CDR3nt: TGTGCCAGCAGGGCACAACAGTCCATGAACACTGAAGCTTTCTTT
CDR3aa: CASRAQQSMNTEAFF

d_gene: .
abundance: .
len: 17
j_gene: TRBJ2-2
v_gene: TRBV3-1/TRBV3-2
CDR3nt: TGTGCCAGCAGCCAAGGGCCAAGCGGGCTCTCCACCGGGGAGCTGTTTTTT
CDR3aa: CASSQGPSGLSTGELFF